This T cell receptor beta chain was sequenced in a study of T cell responses to AZD1222 COVID-19 vaccine. Study results and caveats: Dominant at 160-218 and 743-854, vaccine-associated CD4 TCRs also spanned spike.

Comments on this clone: Its antigen remains unknown.

The repertoire was sequenced with immunoSEQ multiplex PCR; TCRdb's copy has only in-frame clones and lacks some. The sample has some 40,000 clones, about four fifths seen once; the top ten hold roughly 22%. CDR1 and CDR2 from the germline V gene are SGDLS and YYNGEE. CDR3 length: 16 amino acids. Deletions cut 6 bases from V and 5 bases from J, with 18 bases between. The material sequenced was peripheral blood, taken 28 days after the second dose of the MenACWY control vaccine. This chain joins TRBV9 and TRBJ1-6; D possibly corresponds to TRBD1 (5 bases). This clonotype was sampled from an adult who received the MenACWY meningococcal vaccine as a control. This CDR3 is CASNPSGDRNNSPLHF. The CDR3 coding sequence is TGTGCCAGCAACCCATCCGGGGACCGTAATAATTCACCCCTCCACTTT.